The sequence of this TCR beta chain was determined in a study of a mutant IDH1 vaccine in newly diagnosed glioma. Time point described: baseline, week 1 (first vaccination visit). The treatment: pre-vaccination baseline after standard-of-care therapy. This table comes from immunoSEQ multiplex PCR, and its TCRdb copy is limited to in-frame clones, with some not included. The sample has 20,000 to 25,000 clones, roughly 93% seen once; the top ten hold about 1.2%. This CDR3 is 12 amino acids long. The germline V gene has CDR1 LNHNV and CDR2 YYDKDF (reference sequence). V was trimmed by 3 bases and J by 7 bases, leaving 9 bases between them.

The receptor's source is a man aged 35 to 55 with glioma. The material was PBMCs, obtained from a glioma patient treated with radiotherapy, temozolomide or both. The chain uses TRBV15 and TRBJ1-2; D remains unclear. CDR3 amino acids: CATSRGEFGYTF. For the CDR3, the DNA is TGTGCCACCAGCAGGGGAGAGTTTGGCTACACCTTC.